This is a list of T cell receptor beta chains from one sample in a study of OX40 agonist ivuxolimab in advanced cancers. Method: immunoSEQ multiplex PCR; TCRdb's copy keeps in-frame clones and lacks some. The repertoire consists of more than 55,000 clones, with approximately 88% occurring once and the leading ten covering roughly 5.1%. Here the sequenced sample was CD4+ or CD8+ T cells sorted from blood, taken in a trial of the OX40 agonist ivuxolimab. These receptors were obtained from an adult with an advanced solid tumor such as melanoma, head and neck, liver or kidney cancer. CDR3s include the opening cysteine and the closing phenylalanine or tryptophan. The order of the fields is D gene, clone size, J gene, V gene, CDR3 DNA, CDR3 protein. A D gene is named only where the DNA matches it firmly. Not all rows give a size; the values are once, few, many and, for expanded clones, a class.

TRBD1 | once | TRBJ2-3 | TRBV10-3 | TGTGCCATCAGTGTTCGCCCAGGGGGCGCAGATACGCAGTATTTT | CAISVRPGGADTQYF
- | few | TRBJ1-5 | TRBV19 | TGTGCCAGTAGTATAGGACCTTATCAGCCCCAGCATTTT | CASSIGPYQPQHF
- | - | TRBJ2-7 | TRBV5-4 | TGTGCCAGCAGCTTGCAGGGGCAGCCAGCCGAGCAGTACTTC | CASSLQGQPAEQYF
- | - | TRBJ2-6 | TRBV18 | TGTGCCAGCTCACCACCCAAGGACTACTCTGGGGCCAACGTCCTGACTTTC | CASSPPKDYSGANVLTF
TRBD2 | once | TRBJ2-7 | TRBV10-3 | TGTGCCATCAAGGGGACTAGCGGGAGGACCTCAAGCTACGAGCAGTACTTC | CAIKGTSGRTSSYEQYF
TRBD2 | - | TRBJ2-3 | TRBV6-1 | TGTGCCAGCAGTGGAGCGGGGGGGGTAGATACGCAGTATTTT | CASSGAGGVDTQYF
- | - | TRBJ1-1 | TRBV7-2 | TGTGCCAGCAGCTTAGATTCCGGGGGCACTGAAGCTTTCTTT | CASSLDSGGTEAFF
- | - | TRBJ2-7 | TRBV6-5 | TGTGCCAGCAGTTATAAGGGGGAGCAGTACTTC | CASSYKGEQYF
- | once | TRBJ1-3 | TRBV28 | TGTGCCAGCAGTTATCAAGGGAGCTCTGGAAACACCATATATTTT | CASSYQGSSGNTIYF
- | - | TRBJ2-3 | TRBV9 | TGTGCCAGCAGCGTCAGGGAGACAGTGGATACGCAGTATTTT | CASSVRETVDTQYF
- | - | TRBJ1-2 | TRBV27 | TGTGCCAGCAAACCTCTGCAGGGGCCCTATGGCTACACCTTC | CASKPLQGPYGYTF
- | - | TRBJ2-2 | TRBV7-2 | TGTGCCAGCAGCTTTGAATCGGTAGACACCGGGGAGCTGTTTTTT | CASSFESVDTGELFF
TRBD1 | - | TRBJ2-5 | TRBV5-6 | TGTGCCAGCGGTCCGGGACAGGGGCTCTACCAAGAGACCCAGTACTTC | CASGPGQGLYQETQYF
TRBD1 | - | TRBJ1-5 | TRBV19 | TGTGCCAGTAGGGGGACAGCCAATCAGCCCCAGCATTTT | CASRGTANQPQHF
TRBD2 | - | TRBJ2-1 | TRBV7-3 | TGTGCCAGCAGCGTGCTCGGGACTAGCGGGAGGACGAGAAATGAGCAGTTCTTC | CASSVLGTSGRTRNEQFF
TRBD1 | - | TRBJ2-3 | TRBV6-1 | TGTGCCAGCAGTAACAGGGGTTTCCCTACGCAGTATTTT | CASSNRGFPTQYF
- | - | TRBJ1-2 | TRBV7-9 | TGTGCCAGCAGCTCTTCTCGTCAGGGAGACTATGGCTACACCTTC | CASSSSRQGDYGYTF
TRBD1 | - | TRBJ2-5 | TRBV14 | TGTGCCAGCAGTCTACGGGACAGGGATCTTCAAGGGCAGTACTTC | CASSLRDRDLQGQYF
TRBD1 | - | TRBJ1-2 | TRBV6-5 | TGTGCCAGCAGTTACTCCGGGGACAGGGGGCGACATGGCTACACCTTC | CASSYSGDRGRHGYTF
TRBD1 | - | TRBJ1-2 | TRBV28 | TGTGCCAGCAGTTTACAGACAGGGGTCCCCGGCTATGGCTACACCTTC | CASSLQTGVPGYGYTF
- | - | TRBJ1-5 | TRBV27 | TGTGCCAGCAGTTTTTACGGACAATTGGGGAATCAGCCCCAGCATTTT | CASSFYGQLGNQPQHF
- | once | TRBJ1-2 | TRBV10-3 | TGTGCCATCAGTGAATCTGGGGTGGATGGCTACACCTTC | CAISESGVDGYTF
- | - | TRBJ1-1 | TRBV7-2 | TGTGCCAGCAGCCCCCGGGGGGGCGCGGGTACTGAAGCTTTCTTT | CASSPRGGAGTEAFF
TRBD1 | once | TRBJ2-6 | TRBV18 | TGTGCCAGCTCACCACGTTCCCCTTGGACAGGGATAGCGGACGGGGCCAACGTCCTGACTTTC | CASSPRSPWTGIADGANVLTF
- | - | TRBJ2-1 | TRBV19 | TGTGCCAGTAGGGGAATTTGGAATGAGCAGTTCTTC | CASRGIWNEQFF
TRBD1 | - | TRBJ2-7 | TRBV10-1 | TGCGCCAGCAGTGGAACCGGGACAGGGATGCACGAGCAGTACTTC | CASSGTGTGMHEQYF
- | - | TRBJ1-2 | TRBV7-9 | TGTGCCAGCAGCTCCTCAAATGGGGGTATCTATGGCTACACCTTC | CASSSSNGGIYGYTF
TRBD1 | once | TRBJ1-5 | TRBV15 | TGTGCCACCAGCACCTTAACAGGGGCTCAGCCCCAGCATTTT | CATSTLTGAQPQHF
- | - | TRBJ2-7 | TRBV7-2 | TGTGCCAGCAGCTCCAGGGTTGCCTACGAGCAGTACTTC | CASSSRVAYEQYF
- | - | TRBJ2-2 | TRBV7-2 | TGTGCCAGCAGCTTAGTTCAGGGATTATTAACCGGGGAGCTGTTTTTT | CASSLVQGLLTGELFF
TRBD1 | - | TRBJ2-6 | TRBV11-2 | TGTGCCAGCAACTTAGGGTTTGGACAGGGGGTGACTGGGGCCAACGTCCTGACTTTC | CASNLGFGQGVTGANVLTF
- | - | TRBJ1-5 | TRBV5-5 | TGTGCCAGCAGCCCCCGGGGGGGGAATCAGCCCCAGCATTTT | CASSPRGGNQPQHF
TRBD1 | - | TRBJ2-5 | TRBV5-6 | TGTGCCAGCAGCTTACCCGGACAGGGCGTCGGAGAGACCCAGTACTTC | CASSLPGQGVGETQYF
TRBD2 | once | TRBJ2-2 | TRBV9 | TGTGCCAGCAGCGTAGGACTAGCGATTAACACCGGGGAGCTGTTTTTT | CASSVGLAINTGELFF
- | - | TRBJ1-2 | TRBV7-9 | TGTGCCAGCAGCTTAGCGCCTGGGGGGCGCGACGGTGGCTACACCTTC | CASSLAPGGRDGGYTF
- | - | TRBJ1-2 | TRBV7-3 | TGTGCCAGCAGTCACAGGCCTAACTATGGCTACACCTTC | CASSHRPNYGYTF
TRBD2 | - | TRBJ2-1 | TRBV6-6 | TGTGCCAGCAGTTACTCTAGCGGGAGTGGCAATGAGCAGTTCTTC | CASSYSSGSGNEQFF
TRBD2 | - | TRBJ2-5 | TRBV5-1 | TGCGCCAGCAGCCACGGAGCGGGAGAAGGAGAGACCCAGTACTTC | CASSHGAGEGETQYF
- | - | TRBJ1-3 | TRBV6-5 | TGTGCCAGCAGTTACAAGGGGTCTGGAAACACCATATATTTT | CASSYKGSGNTIYF
TRBD1 | - | TRBJ1-2 | TRBV5-1 | TGCGCCAGCAGCCCTAACCTGGGACAGGGGCGTAGTAACTATGGCTACACCTTC | CASSPNLGQGRSNYGYTF
- | - | TRBJ2-7 | TRBV6-1 | TGTGCCAGCAGGGCGGAGAGTATCCTAAGGGACGAGCAGTACTTC | CASRAESILRDEQYF
- | - | TRBJ2-5 | TRBV18 | TGTGCCAGCTCACCACCGTCCCAGAAAGAGACCCAGTACTTC | CASSPPSQKETQYF
- | - | TRBJ2-5 | TRBV5-1 | TGCGCCAGCAGCTTGCGGAGATACCAAGAGACCCAGTACTTC | CASSLRRYQETQYF
- | - | TRBJ2-7 | TRBV27 | TGTGCCAGCCAAAGTTACGGGCGTTCGGGCGAGCAGTACTTC | CASQSYGRSGEQYF
- | - | TRBJ2-5 | TRBV11-2 | TGTGCCAGCAGCTTATCTTGGGATCCCCAGTACTTC | CASSLSWDPQYF
- | - | TRBJ1-3 | TRBV28 | TGTGCCAGCAGTTCGGGGGGCCGAAACACCATATATTTT | CASSSGGRNTIYF
TRBD1 | - | TRBJ1-2 | TRBV6-5 | TGTGCCAGCAGTGGGAGGGACAGGGGTAACTATGGCTACACCTTC | CASSGRDRGNYGYTF
- | few | TRBJ2-2 | TRBV14 | TGTGCCAGCAGCCCACAGGTTGGGTACACCGGGGAGCTGTTTTTT | CASSPQVGYTGELFF
- | once | TRBJ1-5 | TRBV10-2 | TGCGCCAGCAGGCCCGAAGGAGGCAATCAGCCCCAGCATTTT | CASRPEGGNQPQHF